These T cell receptor beta chains were read from a single sample in a study of radiation and T cells in renal cell carcinoma. Sequencing used immunoSEQ multiplex PCR; TCRdb keeps in-frame clones, though not all of them. The sample has tens of thousands of clones, roughly 79% seen once. Here the sequenced sample was blood, taken from a patient whose treatment included radiotherapy and nephrectomy. The receptors here all came from a man in his fifties or sixties with renal cell carcinoma. Both conserved end residues are trimmed from each CDR3. Each record gives: D gene, CDR3 length, J gene, V gene, CDR3 protein. The D gene is left open where the match is weak.

D gene: .
CDR3 length: 11
J gene: TRBJ2-1
V gene: TRBV10-3
CDR3 protein: AISNSLYNEQF

D gene: .
CDR3 length: 17
J gene: TRBJ1-1
V gene: TRBV7-2
CDR3 protein: ASSLRHTTLTLKIIGAF

D gene: .
CDR3 length: 13
J gene: TRBJ1-2
V gene: TRBV5-6
CDR3 protein: ASSLEGFKGYGYT

D gene: .
CDR3 length: 13
J gene: TRBJ2-3
V gene: TRBV14
CDR3 protein: ASSPERVSTDTQY

D gene: .
CDR3 length: 13
J gene: TRBJ2-2
V gene: TRBV25-1
CDR3 protein: ASRGGPGSAGELF

D gene: .
CDR3 length: 13
J gene: TRBJ1-1
V gene: TRBV19
CDR3 protein: ASHFPNAPNTEAF

D gene: .
CDR3 length: 14
J gene: TRBJ1-2
V gene: TRBV7-9
CDR3 protein: ASSLTGGSGNYGYT

D gene: .
CDR3 length: 15
J gene: TRBJ1-4
V gene: TRBV7-8
CDR3 protein: ASSLTRQGGRHEKLF

D gene: .
CDR3 length: 11
J gene: TRBJ1-1
V gene: TRBV25-1
CDR3 protein: ASSDTGLSEAF

D gene: .
CDR3 length: 12
J gene: TRBJ2-7
V gene: TRBV18
CDR3 protein: ASSPPSGTGEQY

D gene: .
CDR3 length: 12
J gene: TRBJ2-1
V gene: TRBV27
CDR3 protein: ASSLLAASGEQF

D gene: .
CDR3 length: 13
J gene: TRBJ2-3
V gene: TRBV19
CDR3 protein: ASSITQGRTDTQY

D gene: TRBD2
CDR3 length: 14
J gene: TRBJ2-2
V gene: TRBV5-1
CDR3 protein: ASSLSGGRRNGELF

D gene: .
CDR3 length: 13
J gene: TRBJ1-1
V gene: TRBV7-9
CDR3 protein: ASSLLGIMNTEAF

D gene: TRBD2
CDR3 length: 15
J gene: TRBJ2-1
V gene: TRBV6-1
CDR3 protein: ASSETVTSGFYNEQF

D gene: .
CDR3 length: 10
J gene: TRBJ1-5
V gene: TRBV10-1
CDR3 protein: ASSDGNQPQH

D gene: .
CDR3 length: 12
J gene: TRBJ1-2
V gene: TRBV5-6
CDR3 protein: ASSPWPGDYGYT

D gene: .
CDR3 length: 10
J gene: TRBJ1-2
V gene: TRBV28
CDR3 protein: ASSLTDRGYT

D gene: TRBD1
CDR3 length: 12
J gene: TRBJ1-3
V gene: TRBV10-3
CDR3 protein: ATETGAAGNTIY

D gene: TRBD2
CDR3 length: 13
J gene: TRBJ2-1
V gene: TRBV19
CDR3 protein: ASSKVRGAYNEQF

D gene: TRBD1
CDR3 length: 14
J gene: TRBJ2-1
V gene: TRBV5-1
CDR3 protein: ASSLRPGQGANEQF

D gene: .
CDR3 length: 9
J gene: TRBJ1-2
V gene: TRBV30
CDR3 protein: AWSTGGVYT

D gene: TRBD2
CDR3 length: 15
J gene: TRBJ2-3
V gene: TRBV12-5
CDR3 protein: ASGLSGRLYSTDTQY

D gene: .
CDR3 length: 12
J gene: TRBJ1-2
V gene: TRBV5-4
CDR3 protein: ASSPTTGFYGYT

D gene: .
CDR3 length: 12
J gene: TRBJ1-4
V gene: TRBV9
CDR3 protein: ASSVDRVDEKLF

D gene: .
CDR3 length: 13
J gene: TRBJ1-2
V gene: TRBV4-3
CDR3 protein: ASSQVVEGNYGYT

D gene: .
CDR3 length: 11
J gene: TRBJ1-6
V gene: TRBV6-1
CDR3 protein: ASSDTGSSPLH

D gene: TRBD1
CDR3 length: 12
J gene: TRBJ2-7
V gene: TRBV7-8
CDR3 protein: ASSLSTGGSEQY

D gene: .
CDR3 length: 10
J gene: TRBJ1-2
V gene: TRBV6-5
CDR3 protein: ASSDANYGYT

D gene: .
CDR3 length: 19
J gene: TRBJ1-4
V gene: TRBV15
CDR3 protein: ATSKKGWSRGRRSTNEKLF

D gene: TRBD2
CDR3 length: 15
J gene: TRBJ2-1
V gene: TRBV4-1
CDR3 protein: ASSQDRGTSAINEQF

D gene: .
CDR3 length: 12
J gene: TRBJ2-1
V gene: TRBV7-9
CDR3 protein: ASRPQTSYNEQF

D gene: .
CDR3 length: 13
J gene: TRBJ2-7
V gene: TRBV9
CDR3 protein: ASSPSWAGGYEQY

D gene: .
CDR3 length: 11
J gene: TRBJ2-3
V gene: TRBV11-3
CDR3 protein: ASSLAFADTQY

D gene: TRBD1
CDR3 length: 14
J gene: TRBJ1-3
V gene: TRBV7-9
CDR3 protein: ASSPRGQGDGNTIY

D gene: .
CDR3 length: 13
J gene: TRBJ2-7
V gene: TRBV19
CDR3 protein: ASSIDNSPYHEQY

D gene: TRBD1
CDR3 length: 14
J gene: TRBJ1-5
V gene: TRBV11-2
CDR3 protein: ASSLGTGWNNQPQH

D gene: .
CDR3 length: 12
J gene: TRBJ2-1
V gene: TRBV19
CDR3 protein: ASSIRGSVGEQF

D gene: TRBD2
CDR3 length: 13
J gene: TRBJ2-3
V gene: TRBV29-1
CDR3 protein: SVAVGTSAADTQY

D gene: TRBD1
CDR3 length: 13
J gene: TRBJ1-2
V gene: TRBV6-5
CDR3 protein: ASRLRRDRGDGYT

D gene: TRBD1
CDR3 length: 12
J gene: TRBJ1-2
V gene: TRBV25-1
CDR3 protein: ASSDLTGVEGYT

D gene: TRBD2
CDR3 length: 12
J gene: TRBJ2-1
V gene: TRBV5-5
CDR3 protein: ASSGGLAGAPEF

D gene: .
CDR3 length: 13
J gene: TRBJ2-7
V gene: TRBV4-3
CDR3 protein: ASSQVQDGSYEQY

D gene: .
CDR3 length: 11
J gene: TRBJ1-1
V gene: TRBV30
CDR3 protein: ACFPDGGTEAF

D gene: .
CDR3 length: 12
J gene: TRBJ2-3
V gene: TRBV10-3
CDR3 protein: AIQGPSGADTQY

D gene: .
CDR3 length: 12
J gene: TRBJ1-2
V gene: TRBV5-1
CDR3 protein: ASSPRDRNYGYT

D gene: .
CDR3 length: 11
J gene: TRBJ2-3
V gene: TRBV18
CDR3 protein: ASSPLSTDTQY

D gene: .
CDR3 length: 8
J gene: TRBJ1-2
V gene: TRBV4-3
CDR3 protein: ASSPPGYT

D gene: .
CDR3 length: 14
J gene: TRBJ2-5
V gene: TRBV30
CDR3 protein: AWSTTWRGTEETQY

D gene: TRBD2
CDR3 length: 12
J gene: TRBJ2-5
V gene: TRBV19
CDR3 protein: ASSITGRVGTQY

D gene: .
CDR3 length: 12
J gene: TRBJ2-1
V gene: TRBV7-2
CDR3 protein: ASSLVTGPNEQF

D gene: TRBD1
CDR3 length: 13
J gene: TRBJ1-5
V gene: TRBV7-2
CDR3 protein: ASSLGQGENQPQH

D gene: .
CDR3 length: 14
J gene: TRBJ2-4
V gene: TRBV10-2
CDR3 protein: ASSESFGLAKNIQY